This T cell receptor (beta chain) appears in the sequencing data of a study of blood T cell repertoires in COVID-19. On the study more broadly: Spain, Italy and the United States supplied samples that represented acute and convalescent COVID-19. The analysed material was cDNA or gDNA that came from T cells, B-cell-depleted T cells, or PBMCs.

The V gene's germline CDR1 is DFQATT and CDR2 SNEGSKA (reference sequence). Trimming took off 3 bases at V and 3 bases at J, with 9 bases between the two ends. The CDR3 runs to 12 residues. As handled by the study authors: Researchers report that nucleated cell counts were estimated from reference gene primer amplification. Assay: immunoSEQ multiplex PCR; the TCRdb copy retains only in-frame clones and omits some. The DNA was the basis for D and trimming; V, J and clone size are from that table. The sample holds roughly 64,000 clones, about nine tenths seen once. The chain combines TRBV20-1 with TRBJ2-7; unclear D gene. The receptor comes from a man in his forties or fifties with active COVID-19. Sequences were obtained from peripheral blood. The CDR3 coding sequence is TGCAGTGCTAGTGAAGCGAACTACGAGCAGTACTTC. It is translated as CSASEANYEQYF.